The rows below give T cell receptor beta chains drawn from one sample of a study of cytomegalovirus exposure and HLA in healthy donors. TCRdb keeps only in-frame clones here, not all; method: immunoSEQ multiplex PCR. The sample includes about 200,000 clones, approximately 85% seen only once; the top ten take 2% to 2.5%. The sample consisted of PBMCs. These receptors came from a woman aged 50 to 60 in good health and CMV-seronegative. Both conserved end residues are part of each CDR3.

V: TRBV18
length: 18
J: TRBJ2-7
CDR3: CASSPPGLGSGTTYEQYF

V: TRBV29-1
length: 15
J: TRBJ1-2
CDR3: CSVLTPGQGANGYTF

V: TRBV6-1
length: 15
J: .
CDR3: CASSEPSGTPYEQYF

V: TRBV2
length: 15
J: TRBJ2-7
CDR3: CASSIQGLQLYEQYF

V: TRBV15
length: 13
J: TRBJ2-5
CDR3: CATSKQRLETQYF

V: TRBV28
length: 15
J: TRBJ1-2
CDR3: CASSLWEDRNYGYTF

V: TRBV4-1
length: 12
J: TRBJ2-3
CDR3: CASSQDLRVQYF

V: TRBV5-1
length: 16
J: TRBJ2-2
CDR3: CASSVHVLRNTGELFF

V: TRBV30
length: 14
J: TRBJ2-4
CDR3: CAWSPRAGGSIQYF

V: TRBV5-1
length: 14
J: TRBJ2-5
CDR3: CASSPRVDKETQYF

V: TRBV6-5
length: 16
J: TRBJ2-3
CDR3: CASSYSLYRATDTQYF

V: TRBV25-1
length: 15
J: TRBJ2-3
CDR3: CASSEGTGGADTQYF

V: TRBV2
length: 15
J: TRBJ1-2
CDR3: CASSEGQGLVYGYTF

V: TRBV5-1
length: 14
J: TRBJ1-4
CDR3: CASSPSSTNEKLFF

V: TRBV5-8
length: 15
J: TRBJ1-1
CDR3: CASSPGQALNTEAFF

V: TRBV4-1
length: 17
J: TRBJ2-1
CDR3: CASSRESSGSSYNEQFF

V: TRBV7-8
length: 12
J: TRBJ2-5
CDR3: CASSLLGETQYF

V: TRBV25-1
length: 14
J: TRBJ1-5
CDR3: CASSDSQGNQPQHF

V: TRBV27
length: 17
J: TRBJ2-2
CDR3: CASSFELAGAGTGELFF

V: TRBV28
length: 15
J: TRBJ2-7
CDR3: CASSPPTGGRYEQYF

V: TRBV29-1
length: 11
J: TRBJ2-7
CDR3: CSGTDTYEQYF

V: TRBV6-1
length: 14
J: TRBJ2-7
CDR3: CASASGAGFYEQYF

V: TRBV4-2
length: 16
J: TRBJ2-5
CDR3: CASSQLSGRYQETQYF

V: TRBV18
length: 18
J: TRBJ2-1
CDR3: CASSPRPLAGGIRNEQFF

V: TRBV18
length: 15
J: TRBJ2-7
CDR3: CASSRSEAPAGEQYF

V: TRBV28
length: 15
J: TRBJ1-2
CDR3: CASSFPPAGDYGYTF

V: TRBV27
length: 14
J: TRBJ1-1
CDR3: CASSRTGLNTEAFF

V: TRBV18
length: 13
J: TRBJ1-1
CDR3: CASSTDRNTEAFF

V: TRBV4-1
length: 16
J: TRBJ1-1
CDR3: CASSQEKPRGWTEAFF

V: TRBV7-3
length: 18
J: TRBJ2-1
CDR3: CASSVVGGTRSSYNEQFF

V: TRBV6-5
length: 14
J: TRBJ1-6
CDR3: CASSTTGDVTPLHF